This paragraph reports one TCR beta chain. It lacks a known antigen. No much larger clone exists at a distance of one base, and base qualities are not known. This specimen comes from a study of cytomegalovirus exposure and HLA in healthy donors (dated by TCRdb to between 2016 and 2019). Context from the whole study: An earlier analysis of a few hundred of the donors reported under 300 Gb of sequence data and 100 million to 120 million unique TCR beta sequences obtained from about 179 million T cells. Around 320 gigabases of sequencing data and tens of millions of unique TCR sequences were included in an early release covering under 650 HLA-typed donors. Among the roughly 370 genotyped donors, 81% belonged to the genetic ancestry cluster associated with self-reported Caucasian donors. The study aimed to test whether signatures of past pathogen exposure could be identified by cataloging public T cell receptors. Using immunosequencing, the study profiled T cell repertoires from 500 to 800 subjects and related those repertoires to cytomegalovirus serostatus. Along with the approximately 700-subject first cohort, a separate validation cohort of over a hundred different subjects was used. To predict cytomegalovirus infection status, the study combined high-throughput TCR immunosequencing, statistical association of individual TCRs with disease status, and machine learning. A later analysis re-analyzed previously published TCR beta repertoires from 666 donors and added high-resolution HLA genotyping to study TCR occurrence patterns. In the later analysis, no new phenotypic data were used to find candidate immune exposures; instead, reliance was placed on TCR beta sequences and their occurrence across donors. In an earlier analysis of 587 of the donors, high-throughput TCR beta sequencing was used to judge whether each TCR beta V gene segment behaved as functional or pseudogenic. Donor age, sex, ethnicity and CMV serostatus were collected together with the repertoire data. A later genetic analysis took genome-wide SNP genotypes for about three fifths of the 666 donors and used that subset as a discovery cohort. Every discovery cohort repertoire had been produced on one sequencing platform. Both class I and class II loci were covered by HLA typing, at four-digit resolution. Typing coverage varied by locus: roughly 620-640 donors for A, B, C, DRB1 and DQB1; roughly 500 for DQA1; approximately 570 for DPA1; about 450 for DPB1. Four or five DR-DQ haplotypes were handled as single units for association and clustering because linkage in the cohort was strong. Across 300 to 400 genotyped donors of the cohort, an average of about 240,000 unique TCR beta nucleotide sequences per donor were sequenced, and 15% to 20% of those sequences were non-productive. Results the study describes overall, beyond this receptor: Presence/absence analyses assumed roughly uniform sequencing depth across donors, an assumption that may not hold. Most CMV-associated TCR beta chains appeared to be HLA-restricted in a later analysis, and the HLA associations seemed to be driven largely by CMV exposure. The classifier was reported to diagnose cytomegalovirus status with high specificity and sensitivity in both the original and validation cohorts. In vitro tests confirmed that a few of the cytomegalovirus-associated TCR beta chains recognize cytomegalovirus antigens. The only immune exposure information available for the cohort was CMV serostatus. V-gene and J-gene trimming of TCR beta chains was associated with a missense DCLRE1C variant in a later genetic analysis, and the association was replicated in an independent cohort. The study listed approximately 150 TCR beta chains as associated with cytomegalovirus. It was suggested by the authors that the approach could potentially be generalized to other disease states and immunological phenotypes. According to a later analysis, TCR association rates differed among HLA loci, with DRB1 alleles showing the most associated TCRs and HLA-C alleles showing the fewest. Because the 87-base-pair reads could not distinguish some IMGT-functional V segments, including TRBV6-2 and TRBV6-3, those segments were excluded. Because HLA typing was unavailable for some donors at each locus, only the typed subset was used in association tests. When HLA alleles, especially DR and DQ, strongly co-occurred, attributing TCR associations to individual alleles was difficult. An earlier analysis of around 500 of the donors showed that most TCR beta V segments appeared in productive rearrangements either about 87% or about 30% of the time, which broadly matched IMGT annotations. A group of highly shared sequence variants was considered likely to be a technical artifact of the sequencing pipeline. Specific HLA alleles were associated with more than 15,000 TCR beta sequences at a false discovery rate of 0.05 in a later analysis. The earlier analysis of approximately 540 of the donors excluded 15 to 20 rarely observed V segments, including chromosome 9 orphons, because counts were too low. A later analysis reported that several top co-occurrence clusters appeared linked to parvovirus B19, influenza, CMV and Epstein-Barr virus. In a later analysis, HLA-associated TCR beta chains were found to be more clonally expanded and to have lower generation probabilities than equally common non-associated chains. Correlated functional status among segregating V segments might be attributable to linkage disequilibrium, but an unknown experimental factor could not be ruled out. A further reported finding was that TCR beta sequences accurately predicted the HLA-A and HLA-B alleles for most subjects in the first cohort. Across donors, most TCR sequences were observed very rarely, whereas some public TCRs were present in many individuals. Only TCR beta chains were sequenced in this cohort, and the absence of alpha or paired-chain data limited detectable features. Compared with the approximately 670-donor mean, donors in an Asian-associated ancestry cluster had fewer N-insertions in productive TCRs, according to a later genetic analysis.

In the germline V gene (reference sequence), CDR1 corresponds to SGHKS and CDR2 to YYEKEE. The CDR3 holds 14 amino acids from the cysteine to the phenylalanine. Only the CDR3 portion is preserved as DNA: 42 bases, with reading frame beginning at the first base. Clipping removes 4 bases from V and 2 bases from J, with 4 as the unmatched junction base count. The cohort was made up of about 610 healthy bone marrow donors. At the time of sampling, every cohort member was nominally healthy, though immune exposures that went unrecorded were likely present. The donor tested CMV seropositive, placing the donor among the 250 to 350 seropositive members of the cohort. Each donor provided a peripheral blood sample, and peripheral blood mononuclear cells were used for TCR beta sequencing. The Qiagen DNeasy Blood Extraction Kit was used to extract genomic DNA from the blood cell samples. The library was generated by the immunoSEQ multiplex PCR assay. A mixture of 60 forward primers for TCR Vbeta segments and 13 reverse primers for TCR Jbeta segments was used in the multiplex PCR. The CDR3 region of rearranged TCR beta genes was amplified from genomic DNA by a multiplex PCR assay. On the Illumina HiSeq System, the amplified TCR beta libraries were sequenced as 87-base-pair reads. On the study's bioinformatics: A later analysis tallied 70 million to 100 million unique TCR beta chains across the 610 or so repertoires, and around 9.9 million of those chains were shared by two or more donors. Raw reads were error-corrected and collapsed into unique sequences with a nearest-neighbor algorithm that merged closely related sequences to remove PCR and sequencing errors. To assign V, D and J gene segments, CDR3 sequences were aligned to IMGT reference sequences. For a sequence to be retained, a match of at least six nucleotides to both a V gene segment and a J gene segment was required. Rearrangements were classified as productive when the CDR3 lacked stop codons and remained in frame with V and J, and all other rearrangements were classified as non-productive. CDR3 was defined by IMGT convention, running from the second conserved V-encoded cysteine to the conserved J-encoded phenylalanine. The earlier analysis of about 500 of the donors excluded sequences that lacked an unambiguous match to a single V gene segment. In an earlier analysis of some 590 of the donors, V segments were called functional above 56.7% productive rearrangements and were called segregating when the between-donor standard deviation exceeded 5%. A statistical classification framework was developed to diagnose cytomegalovirus status using the catalog of TCR beta chain sequences. A later analysis assigned V and J genes by comparing TCR nucleotide sequences with IMGT/GENE-DB human TR gene sequences. A later analysis assigned CDR3 sequences and most-parsimonious VDJ recombination scenarios with the TCRdist pipeline. In a later analysis, each TCR beta chain was defined by its CDR3 amino acid sequence together with its V-gene family, and reads lacking a unique V-gene family were excluded. To address suspected cross-contamination and a sequencing artifact, a later analysis removed a few hundred highly shared, low-generation-probability nucleotide sequences. For each public chain, a later analysis derived a clonal expansion index from normalized ranks of inferred template counts within each repertoire. In a later analysis, generation probabilities were computed using a VDJ recombination model fitted to out-of-frame rearrangements, and the results were checked against IGoR. In a later analysis, TCR-TCR, TCR-HLA and TCR-CMV co-occurrence was scored with hypergeometric tests, and a repertoire-size bias correction was applied to TCR pairs. A later analysis estimated false discovery rates by permuting HLA or CMV assignments 20 times. In a later analysis, co-occurring TCRs were grouped using DBSCAN, and TCRdist sequence similarity was added for clustering within HLA-allele-positive subsets. Repertoires with fewer than 30,000 or more than 120,000 public chains were left out of co-occurrence clustering, as were about 5 repertoires with anomalous nucleotide sharing. The clones in this table, taken by TCRdb from immuneACCESS, are in-frame only. Not every clone is retained; where verified, under half of the shortfall comes from an unresolved V gene, and the cause of the rest is unknown. The V and J calls and the clone size are those of that table, but D and trimming were determined from the DNA. For this sample there are some 130,000 clones; more than 70% appear just once. Approximately 6.7% of the sample rests with the top ten.

This chain is built from TRBV5-5 and TRBJ1-2; TRBD1 matches 8 bases in the middle. Input material: PBMCs. This receptor was identified in a woman in her 30s in good health and CMV-seropositive. The DNA is TGTGCCAGCAGCGTCGCAGGGGGCAACTATGGCTACACCTTC. Its translation reads: CASSVAGGNYGYTF.